This T cell receptor (beta chain) is from a study of cytomegalovirus exposure and HLA in healthy donors. Trimming shortened V by 4 bases and J by 0 bases, and 7 bases separated the two germline ends. The CDR3 is 13 amino acids. Germline values: CDR1 SGDLS, CDR2 YYNGEE. In the PCR, 60 Vbeta and 13 Jbeta primers were used. Data came from immunoSEQ multiplex PCR; TCRdb stores just in-frame clones and leaves some out. The repertoire holds around 200,000 clones, with approximately 75% as singletons. Whole-study results and caveats: Fewer than 200 TCR beta chains were listed as cytomegalovirus-associated.

Note on this clone: The antigen remains unidentified.

Healthy bone marrow donors made up the cohort. The sequence was collected from a man aged 30-40 years in good health and CMV-seropositive. The rearrangement joins TRBV9 to TRBJ1-2; no clear D gene. Sequencing input: PBMCs. The CDR3 DNA sequence: TGTGCCAGCAGCTACCGAGCTAACTATGGCTACACCTTC. Protein: CASSYRANYGYTF.